This T cell receptor beta chain was identified during a study of cytomegalovirus exposure and HLA in healthy donors. Study conclusions and caveats: Reports state that TCR beta sequences accurately predicted most subjects' HLA-A and HLA-B alleles. Sequencing probably produced one cluster of sequence variants that were highly shared. HLA alleles were associated with some 16,000 TCR beta sequences in a later analysis at 0.05 false discovery rate.

The CDR3 is made up of 15 amino acids. V was clipped by 5 bases and J by 1 base, with 14 bases between them. Per germline, CDR1 LNHNV and CDR2 YYDKDF (reference sequence). In the case of this clone: Its antigen is not known.

The PCR employed 60 Vbeta primers together with 13 Jbeta primers. Sequencing was performed with immunoSEQ multiplex PCR; in TCRdb, only in-frame clones are kept and a portion is missing. Here the sample spans 150,000 to 200,000 clones, roughly 80% being singletons. Sequencing input: PBMCs. The chain carries TRBV15 and TRBJ1-1; D is unresolved. The receptor's source is a male donor in good health and CMV-seropositive. The CDR3 nucleotides are TGTGCCACCAGCCCTCGAGGTGCACCGAACACTGAAGCTTTCTTT. This translates into CATSPRGAPNTEAFF.